The following is a T cell receptor (beta chain) sequence with its context. What it recognizes is unknown. The data were taken from a study of neoadjuvant anti-PD-1 for oral cavity cancer. Findings and caveats of the study: Treg/Th17 ratio rose with pretreatment blood and fell with post-treatment tumor TCRbeta clonality.

Most tumor samples had approximately 5 ug input DNA in two replicates. Libraries were prepared by immunoSEQ multiplex PCR; TCRdb keeps only in-frame clonotypes and omits some of them. This sample has about 24,000 clones, with roughly 29% found just once. Regarding time point: after neoadjuvant nivolumab, at surgical resection. Patients had newly diagnosed, untreated stage II-IVA oral cavity squamous cell carcinoma. The patients had HPV-negative, locally advanced oral cavity squamous cell carcinoma. Germline CDR1 and CDR2: MDHEN and SYDVKM. The CDR3 consists of 16 residues. J was trimmed by 6 bases and V by 2 bases; bases with no gene match: 9.

The material was tumor tissue, obtained after nivolumab (anti-PD-1) treatment. This chain connects TRBV28 to TRBJ2-3, with 9 bases identical to TRBD1. The origin of this receptor is a person aged 35 to 85 with oral cavity squamous cell carcinoma. In DNA form, the CDR3 reads TGTGCCAGCAGTTTACTCCGGGACAGGGTTGGGGATACGCAGTATTTT. Translated, it gives CASSLLRDRVGDTQYF.